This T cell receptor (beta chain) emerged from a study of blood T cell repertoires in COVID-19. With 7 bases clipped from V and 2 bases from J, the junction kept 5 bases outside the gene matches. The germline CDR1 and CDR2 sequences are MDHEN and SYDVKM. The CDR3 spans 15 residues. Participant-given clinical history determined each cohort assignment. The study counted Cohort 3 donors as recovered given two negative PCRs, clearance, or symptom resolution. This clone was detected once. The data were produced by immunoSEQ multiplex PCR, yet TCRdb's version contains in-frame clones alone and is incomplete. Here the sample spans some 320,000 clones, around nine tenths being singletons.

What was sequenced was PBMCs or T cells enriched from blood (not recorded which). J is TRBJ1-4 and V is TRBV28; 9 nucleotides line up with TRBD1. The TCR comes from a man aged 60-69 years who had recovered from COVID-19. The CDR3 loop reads CASTPGTGTNEKLFF. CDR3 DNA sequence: TGTGCCAGCACACCAGGGACAGGGACTAATGAAAAACTGTTTTTT.